The 25 T cell receptor beta chains reported below all come from one sample, sequenced in a study of control samples from healthy donors and cancer patients. Generated by immunoSEQ multiplex PCR, the TCRdb table keeps only in-frame clones and is missing some. The sample yields about 190,000 clones, roughly 91% seen once. Sequenced sample: blood. The receptors stem from a man in his late teens or twenties in good health.

CDR3 sequence: CASSVQGVGEQYF. The DNA of the CDR3 is TGTGCCAGTAGTGTACAGGGGGTAGGCGAGCAGTACTTC. The chain combines TRBV19 with TRBJ2-7; 8 nucleotides align to TRBD1. The junction had 6 bases not matched to a gene; V was cut back by 5 bases and J by 6 bases. Germline lookup yields CDR1 LNHDA and CDR2 SQIVND (reference sequence). CDR3 size: 13 residues.

As concerns this clone: Germline is not matched at one junction end, which may reflect a read error. The chain is built from TRBV2 and TRBJ1-4; 7 nucleotides match TRBD1. This CDR3 is built from 14 residues. Germline V gene sequence: CDR1 SNHLY, CDR2 FYNNEI. DNA of the CDR3: TGTGTCAGCAGCAACAGGGGAACTAATGAAAAACTGTTTTTT. Its protein is CVSSNRGTNEKLFF.

J is TRBJ1-6 and V is TRBV5-1; 8 bases are shared with TRBD1. V shed 1 base, J shed 10 bases, and the junction held 7 bases outside the gene matches. CDR1 and CDR2 (germline): SGHRS, YFSETQ. The CDR3 sequence is 15 residues long. The CDR3 here is CASSLFQGASSPLHF. CDR3 nucleotides: TGCGCCAGCAGCTTGTTTCAGGGGGCGAGCTCACCCCTCCACTTT.

This rearrangement joins TRBV28 to TRBJ1-1; possible D gene TRBD1, 6 bases. Trimming removed 10 bases from V and 1 base from J, with 10 bases in between. Per germline, CDR1 MDHEN and CDR2 SYDVKM. The CDR3 is 12 residues long. The CDR3 nucleotides are TGTGCCATCGGGGGACAGAACACTGAAGCTTTCTTT. The encoded protein is CAIGGQNTEAFF.

The CDR3 loop reads CASSDSGTSYDTQYF. In DNA form, the CDR3 reads TGTGCCAGCAGTGACTCTGGGACTAGTTACGATACGCAGTATTTT. V usage is TRBV6-4 and J usage is TRBJ2-3, with 8 bases matching TRBD2. The germline V gene encodes CDR1 MRHNA and CDR2 SNTAGT. There are 15 residues in the CDR3. V lost 0 bases and J lost 6; bases outside the gene matches: 5.

V and J are TRBV13 and TRBJ1-1; D might be TRBD1 (5 bases). The CDR3 length is 13 residues. The germline V gene has CDR1 PRHDT and CDR2 FYEKMQ (reference sequence). V was cut by 5 bases and J by 5 bases, with 12 bases left in between. CDR3 region: CASSLRQGTEAFF. The CDR3 DNA is TGTGCCAGCAGCCTACGCCAGGGAACTGAAGCTTTCTTT.

The chain has TRBV7-6 and TRBJ2-3; 15 bases agree with TRBD2. This CDR3 contains 19 residues. Losses at the gene ends were 5 bases for V and 1 base for J; bases not matched to a gene: 10. Per the germline V gene, CDR1 is SGHVS and CDR2 is FNYEAQ. CDR3 nucleotide sequence: TGTGCCAGCAGCACATGGACTAGCGGGGGGGCCCGCGGCACAGATACGCAGTATTTT. Translating it yields CASSTWTSGGARGTDTQYF.

The chain links TRBV4-1 to TRBJ1-2; D unresolved. Germline V gene data show CDR1 as MGHRA and CDR2 as YSYEKL. This CDR3 has 20 residues. V gave up 0 bases and J gave up 5 bases, with 28 bases separating them. For the CDR3, the DNA is TGCGCCAGCAGCCAAGATAGCCTTAAGTTAGCAAGGCGGGCGGGTTATGGCTACACCTTC. Protein: CASSQDSLKLARRAGYGYTF.

This rearrangement joins TRBV30 to TRBJ1-2, with no clear D. V lost 5 bases and J 2 bases, leaving 3 bases between the germline ends. CDR3 size: 10 residues. Looked up from germline, CDR1 is GTSNPN and CDR2 is SVGIG (reference sequence). CDR3 DNA: TGTGCCTGGGGGAACTATGGCTACACCTTC. It specifies CAWGNYGYTF.

The chain couples TRBV5-4 to TRBJ2-2, with 9 bases that match TRBD1. V lost 3 bases to trimming and J lost 6 bases; unmatched junction nucleotides: 9. This CDR3 is 16 amino acids long. From germline, CDR1 is SGHNT and CDR2 YYREEE (reference sequence). The CDR3: CASSSGQGLIAGELFF. DNA for the CDR3: TGTGCCAGCAGCTCGGGACAGGGATTGATCGCCGGGGAGCTGTTTTTT.

The chain employs TRBV19 and TRBJ1-2; D gene uncertain. Germline CDR1 is LNHDA and CDR2 is SQIVND (reference sequence). This CDR3 region has 16 residues. V was pared by 1 base and J by 1 base, with 13 bases between. The CDR3 DNA reads TGTGCCAGTAGTATAGGTTACAGTGCTAGTAACTATGGCTACACCTTC. This translates into CASSIGYSASNYGYTF.

This chain joins TRBV12-3 or TRBV12-4 and TRBJ1-1; D is unresolved. The CDR3 contains 13 residues. With 3 bases removed from V and 0 bases from J, the gap between germline ends came to 5 bases. In nucleotides, the CDR3 is TGTGCCAGCAGTTTTCAACTGAACACTGAAGCTTTCTTT. It codes for CASSFQLNTEAFF.

The chain is built from TRBV5-1 and TRBJ2-2; 7 nucleotides agree with TRBD1. J gave up 1 base and V 4 bases, and 4 bases lay outside the gene matches. Germline V gene lookup returns CDR1 SGHRS and CDR2 YFSETQ. The CDR3 extends over 15 amino acids. The CDR3 protein is CASSGRQGNTGELFF. CDR3 bases: TGCGCCAGCAGCGGGAGACAGGGGAACACCGGGGAGCTGTTTTTT.

The V call is TRBV6-1, the J call TRBJ1-5; a possible D gene is TRBD1 (6 bases). The CDR3 has 16 amino acids. From germline, CDR1 is MNHNS and CDR2 SASEGT. Trimming pared 2 bases from V and 2 bases from J, leaving 13 bases between. The CDR3 nucleotides read TGTGCCAGCAGTGAAACTACAGGGTTGGGCAATCAGCCCCAGCATTTT. This gives the protein CASSETTGLGNQPQHF.

The V and J genes are TRBV25-1 and TRBJ1-6; tentative D call: TRBD1 (6 bases). CDR3 length: 16 amino acids. The germline CDR1 and CDR2 sequences are MGHDK and SYGVNS. Trimming shortened V by 2 bases and J by 7 bases, and 15 bases separated the two germline ends. The CDR3 protein is CASSERGRGLNSPLHF. The CDR3 DNA sequence: TGTGCCAGCAGTGAAAGGGGCAGGGGTTTGAATTCACCCCTCCACTTT.

The J gene is TRBJ2-3, the V gene TRBV6-1; no clear D. V lost 3 bases and J 0 bases, leaving 4 bases between the germline ends. There are 13 residues in the CDR3. Per the germline V gene, CDR1 is MNHNS and CDR2 is SASEGT. The CDR3 loop reads CASSDDSTDTQYF. In DNA form, the CDR3 reads TGTGCCAGCAGTGATGACAGCACAGATACGCAGTATTTT.

V and J are TRBV28 and TRBJ2-7; D is undetermined. Trimming stripped 6 bases from V and 4 bases from J, with 7 bases between. CDR1 is MDHEN, CDR2 SYDVKM, per germline. The CDR3 length is 11 residues. CDR3 coding DNA: TGTGCCAGCAGGGGGTGGTACGAGCAGTACTTC. It specifies CASRGWYEQYF.

J is TRBJ2-1 and V is TRBV30; weak D call: TRBD2 (7 bases). V dropped 5 bases and J dropped 7 bases, with 18 bases sitting between them. This CDR3 has 14 amino acids. In germline, CDR1 is GTSNPN, CDR2 SVGIG (reference sequence). Here the CDR3 reads CAWGGGGPENEQFF. As DNA, the CDR3 is TGTGCCTGGGGGGGCGGGGGCCCGGAGAATGAGCAGTTCTTC.

This chain connects TRBV5-1 to TRBJ2-1; 9 bases align to TRBD2. The CDR3 extends over 16 amino acids. CDR1 SGHRS and CDR2 YFSETQ come from the germline V gene. The junction had 12 bases not matched to a gene; V was cut back by 4 bases and J by 7 bases. CDR3 bases: TGCGCCAGCAGCCCGGTAGCGGGGGAAGTTACTAATGAGCAGTTCTTC. It encodes CASSPVAGEVTNEQFF. The whole variable domain, remainder taken from reference TRBV5-1 and TRBJ2-1, is KAGVTQTPRYLIKTRGQQVTLSCSPISGHRSVSWYQQTPGQGLQFLFEYFSETQRNKGNFPGRFSGRQFSNSRSEMNVSTLELGDSALYLCASSPVAGEVTNEQFFGPGTRLTVL.

This chain connects TRBV27 to TRBJ1-6, with a possible D match to TRBD1 (6 bases). Trimming cost V 3 bases and J 5 bases, with 11 bases left between them. Germline CDR1 and CDR2: MNHEY and SMNVEV (reference sequence). The CDR3 runs to 15 residues. The CDR3 here is CASSFWGPDNSPLHF. CDR3 in DNA: TGTGCCAGCAGTTTTTGGGGGCCGGATAATTCACCCCTCCACTTT.

The chain couples TRBV11-2 to TRBJ1-6, with D maybe TRBD1 (6 bases). This CDR3 spans 15 amino acids. Trimming took 5 bases from V and 4 from J, leaving 12 bases between them. CDR1 is SGHAT, CDR2 FQNNGV, per germline. The CDR3: CASSLDSQYNSPLHF. The CDR3 DNA reads TGTGCCAGCAGCCTGGACAGTCAATATAATTCACCCCTCCACTTT. The full variable domain, rest sourced from reference TRBV11-2 and TRBJ1-6, is EAGVAQSPRYKIIEKRQSVAFWCNPISGHATLYWYQQILGQGPKLLIQFQNNGVVDDSQLPKDRFSAERLKGVDSTLKIQPAKLEDSAVYLCASSLDSQYNSPLHFGNGTRLTVT.

The CDR3 DNA reads TGCGCCAGCAGGCCGACAGGGACTAATGAAAAACTGTTTTTT. It specifies CASRPTGTNEKLFF. This rearrangement joins TRBV5-1 to TRBJ1-4; 7 bases line up with TRBD1. Germline V gives CDR1 SGHRS, CDR2 YFSETQ. After removal of 5 bases from V and 2 bases from J, the junction contained 3 bases not matched to a gene. The CDR3 spans 14 residues.

The chain carries TRBV19 and TRBJ1-2; perhaps TRBD1 as D (5 bases). The CDR3 spans 14 residues. Trimming cost V 5 bases and J 6 bases, with 16 bases left between them. From germline, CDR1 is LNHDA and CDR2 SQIVND (reference sequence). The CDR3 region has the DNA TGTGCCAGTAGTTCCGACAGTCAGGGAGATGGCTACACCTTC. Protein product: CASSSDSQGDGYTF. The variable domain in full, completed from reference TRBV19 and TRBJ1-2, reads DGGITQSPKYLFRKEGQNVTLSCEQNLNHDAMYWYRQDPGQGLRLIYYSQIVNDFQKGDIAEGYSVSREKKESFPLTVTSAQKNPTAFYLCASSSDSQGDGYTFGSGTRLTVV.

This sequence joins TRBV9 and TRBJ1-6; no clear D. Looked up from germline, CDR1 is SGDLS and CDR2 is YYNGEE. V was trimmed by 3 bases and J by 7 bases, leaving 8 bases between them. The CDR3 covers 13 residues. The CDR3 DNA reads as TGTGCCAGCAGCGGCCGAATCAATTCACCCCTCCACTTT. It is translated as CASSGRINSPLHF.

The chain couples TRBV5-4 to TRBJ2-5; TRBD1 aligns across 9 bases. The CDR3 runs to 16 residues. Germline lookup yields CDR1 SGHNT and CDR2 YYREEE (reference sequence). The junction had 12 bases not matched to a gene; V was cut back by 4 bases and J by 5 bases. The CDR3 loop reads CASSLRDRVLVETQYF. The DNA for the CDR3 is TGTGCCAGCAGCCTCCGGGACAGGGTGCTTGTTGAGACCCAGTACTTC.